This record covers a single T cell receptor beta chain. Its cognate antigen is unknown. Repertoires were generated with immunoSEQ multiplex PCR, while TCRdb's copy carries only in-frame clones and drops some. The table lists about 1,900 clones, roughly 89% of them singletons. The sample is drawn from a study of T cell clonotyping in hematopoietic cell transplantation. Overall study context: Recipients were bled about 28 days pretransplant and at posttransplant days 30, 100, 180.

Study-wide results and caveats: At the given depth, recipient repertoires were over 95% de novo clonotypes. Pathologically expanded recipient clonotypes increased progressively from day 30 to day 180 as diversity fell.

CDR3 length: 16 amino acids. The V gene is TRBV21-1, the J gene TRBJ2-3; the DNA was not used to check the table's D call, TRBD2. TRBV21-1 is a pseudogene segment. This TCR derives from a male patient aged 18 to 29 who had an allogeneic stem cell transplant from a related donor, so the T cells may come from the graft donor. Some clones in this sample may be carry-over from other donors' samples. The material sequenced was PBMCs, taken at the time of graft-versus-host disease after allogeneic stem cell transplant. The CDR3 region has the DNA TGTGCCAGCAGCAACGGAGCGGGAGGGCGGACAGATACGCAGTATTTT. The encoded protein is CASSNGAGGRTDTQYF.